These 30 T cell receptor beta chains were sequenced from one sample in a study of lymphopenia after photon versus proton radiotherapy. Profiled with immunoSEQ multiplex PCR; TCRdb holds only in-frame clones, not every one. The data show approximately 12,000 clones, with 88% seen just once and around 3.3% held by the top ten. This specimen was peripheral blood, taken from a patient treated with photon-based radiotherapy. The receptors were sampled from a man in his 60s with pancreatic cancer.

The chain has TRBV11-2 and TRBJ2-2; a possible D gene is TRBD2 (6 bases). Trimming pared 5 bases from V and 7 bases from J, leaving 14 bases between. Per the germline V gene, CDR1 is SGHAT and CDR2 is FQNNGV. This CDR3 comprises 14 residues. In DNA, the CDR3 is TGTGCCAGCAGCCCACGGCCTAGCGACGGGGAGCTGTTTTTT. Its protein is CASSPRPSDGELFF.

The chain combines TRBV27 with TRBJ2-1, with D perhaps matching TRBD1 (6 bases). Germline V lookup: CDR1 MNHEY, CDR2 SMNVEV (reference sequence). This CDR3 has 14 residues. Trimming shortened V by 6 bases and J by 2 bases, and 11 bases separated the two germline ends. CDR3 DNA: TGTGCCAGCAGGCGCAGGGGTCCCTACAATGAGCAGTTCTTC. This encodes CASRRRGPYNEQFF.

This chain joins TRBV21-1 and TRBJ2-7. TRBV21-1 is designated a pseudogene. The CDR3 runs 12 residues. The CDR3 loop reads CASSKVASEQYF. The CDR3 nucleotides read TGTGCCAGCAGCAAAGTGGCGAGCGAGCAGTACTTC.

The chain joins TRBV9 to TRBJ1-1; 12 bases are a match to TRBD1. This CDR3 is 13 amino acids long. The V gene's germline CDR1 is SGDLS and CDR2 YYNGEE. V gave up 2 bases and J gave up 11 bases; unmatched junction bases: 4. The CDR3 DNA is TGTGCCAGCAGCGTGCGGGACAGGGGGCTTGCTTTCTTT. The encoded protein is CASSVRDRGLAFF.

The chain joins TRBV9 to TRBJ2-5; 9 bases fit TRBD1. The CDR3 runs 14 residues. V lost 4 bases, J lost 3 bases, and 4 bases stayed unmatched. Germline V CDR1 and CDR2: SGDLS, YYNGEE. CDR3 protein: CASSYDRGEETQYF. The CDR3 coding sequence is TGTGCCAGCAGCTACGACAGGGGGGAAGAGACCCAGTACTTC.

V and J are TRBV14 and TRBJ2-1, with D maybe TRBD2 (6 bases). The ends were cut back, 4 bases at V and 6 bases at J, with 7 bases in the middle. CDR3 length: 12 residues. The germline V gene has CDR1 SGHDN and CDR2 FVKESK. The DNA of the CDR3 is TGTGCCAGCAGCCGGGGGGTCAATGAGCAGTTCTTC. Its protein product is CASSRGVNEQFF.

This sequence joins TRBV9 and TRBJ2-5; a weak D match, TRBD1 (6 bases). The CDR3 runs 15 residues. V was trimmed by 3 bases and J by 2 bases, leaving 14 bases between them. Per germline, CDR1 SGDLS and CDR2 YYNGEE. The CDR3 DNA reads as TGTGCCAGCAGCGAATCTATGACAGGACAAGAGACCCAGTACTTC. It specifies CASSESMTGQETQYF.

In its sample, this clone was seen once. Sequence at one end of the junction differs from germline and may be a read error. The rearrangement links TRBV5-1 to TRBJ1-1, with D tentatively TRBD1 (6 bases). The CDR3 spans 13 residues. The germline gives CDR1 SGHRS, CDR2 YFSETQ. This CDR3 reads CASSTRGNAEAFF. CDR3 DNA: TGCGCCAGCAGCACAAGGGGGAACGCTGAAGCTTTCTTT.

The chain couples TRBV5-1 to TRBJ2-5; TRBD1 or TRBD2 may be the D gene (6 bases each). Trimming pared 9 bases from V and 1 base from J, leaving 16 bases between. CDR3 length equals 14 residues. CDR1 is SGHRS and CDR2 is YFSETQ in the germline V gene. CDR3 sequence reads: CATKEGGLQETQYF. CDR3 DNA sequence: TGCGCCACAAAGGAGGGGGGACTCCAAGAGACCCAGTACTTC.

The rearrangement joins TRBV14 to TRBJ2-1, with 7 positions matching TRBD1. Germline lookup yields CDR1 SGHDN and CDR2 FVKESK. After removal of 5 bases from V and 0 bases from J, the junction contained 10 bases not matched to a gene. The CDR3 loop spans 17 amino acids. In DNA, the CDR3 is TGTGCCAGCAGCTCAACCCCGACAGGGAACTCCTACAATGAGCAGTTCTTC. Translated, it gives CASSSTPTGNSYNEQFF.

The chain employs TRBV6-5 and TRBJ1-4; the D is unclear. V was shortened by 5 bases and J by 5 bases, with 9 bases between the two germline ends. CDR1 and CDR2 (germline): MNHEY, SVGAGI. The CDR3 loop spans 13 amino acids. The CDR3 coding sequence is TGTGCCAGCAGTATACAGAGAAATGAAAAACTGTTTTTT. As protein: CASSIQRNEKLFF.

The V and J genes are TRBV4-3 and TRBJ1-4, with D possibly TRBD1 on 6 matching bases. The CDR3 is 16 residues long. From germline, CDR1 is LGHNA and CDR2 YSLEER. V lost 4 bases and J 4 bases, leaving 16 bases between the germline ends. The CDR3 DNA reads as TGCGCCAGCAGCCCCCGGCACGGGACATTTAATGAAAAACTGTTTTTT. Translation: CASSPRHGTFNEKLFF.

This clone showed up just once. The genes are TRBV6-5 and TRBJ2-3; D possibly matches TRBD1 or TRBD2 (6 bases each). Germline loops: CDR1 MNHEY, CDR2 SVGAGI. This CDR3 comprises 15 residues. Trimming took off 2 bases at V and 2 bases at J, with 11 bases between the two ends. For the CDR3, the DNA is TGTGCCAGCAGTTACGGGGGGCCAGTCACAGATACGCAGTATTTT. Translated, it gives CASSYGGPVTDTQYF.

This clone has a single count. The J gene is TRBJ2-2, the V gene TRBV5-1; D call uncertain. The V end lost 0 bases, the J end lost 2 bases, and 5 bases lay between the germline ends. The CDR3 spans 14 residues. Germline values: CDR1 SGHRS, CDR2 YFSETQ. The CDR3 reads CASSLAVNTGELFF. The CDR3 nucleotides are TGCGCCAGCAGCTTGGCCGTAAACACCGGGGAGCTGTTTTTT.

The chain combines TRBV12-1 with TRBJ1-4; the table calls TRBD1, which could not be checked here. TRBV12-1 is a pseudogene locus. The CDR3 has 16 amino acids. The CDR3 spells CASSSYREPLNEKLFF. The CDR3 DNA reads TGTGCCAGCAGCTCCTACAGGGAACCTCTTAATGAAAAACTGTTTTTT.

V and J are TRBV7-2 and TRBJ2-3; tentatively, D is TRBD2 (6 bases). The CDR3 is 17 residues long. V lost 1 base and J lost 1, with 15 bases in between. Germline V gene sequence: CDR1 SGHTA, CDR2 FQGNSA. CDR3 sequence (DNA): TGTGCCAGCAGCTTAGGGTTGCGGGGCTACGGCACAGATACGCAGTATTTT. This encodes CASSLGLRGYGTDTQYF.

This clone showed up just once. The chain's CDR3 is CASMDRETYEQYF. The DNA of the CDR3 is TGCGCCAGCATGGACAGGGAGACCTACGAGCAGTACTTC. The genes are TRBV5-1 and TRBJ2-7; TRBD1 agrees at 8 bases. The V segment lost 6 bases and the J segment 2 bases; nucleotides outside the gene matches: 4. Germline V gene lookup returns CDR1 SGHRS and CDR2 YFSETQ. This CDR3 has 13 residues.

In its sample, this clone was seen once. The chain combines TRBV11-3 with TRBJ2-7; TRBD1 matches at 9 bases. Trimming cost V 5 bases and J 6 bases; bases outside gene matches: 5. Germline CDR1 SGHNT, CDR2 YENEEA. The CDR3 totals 13 residues. CDR3: CASSPETGGEQYF. CDR3 DNA: TGTGCCAGCAGCCCAGAGACAGGGGGCGAGCAGTACTTC.

V and J are TRBV19 and TRBJ2-2; no reliable D call. The V and J ends lost 1 base and 4 bases respectively, with 10 bases between them. Germline CDR1 reads LNHDA; CDR2 reads SQIVND (reference sequence). The CDR3 has 15 amino acids. The CDR3 sequence: CASSIAGVGTGELFF. The CDR3, as DNA: TGTGCCAGTAGTATAGCTGGGGTGGGCACCGGGGAGCTGTTTTTT.

This clone was detected a few times. V gene TRBV5-1 combines with J gene TRBJ1-2, with a tentative D call TRBD1 (5 bases). The CDR3 covers 14 residues. Germline V gives CDR1 SGHRS, CDR2 YFSETQ. The V end lost 4 bases, the J end lost 4 bases, and 14 bases lay between the germline ends. The CDR3 coding sequence is TGCGCCAGCAGCCGTATCGGGGGAACCTATGGCTACACCTTC. Encoded protein: CASSRIGGTYGYTF.

The V and J genes are TRBV18 and TRBJ1-4; D gene ambiguous. The CDR3 runs 15 residues. The V gene's germline CDR1 is KGHSH and CDR2 LQKENI. V was shortened by 1 base and J by 3 bases, with 9 bases between the two germline ends. CDR3 DNA: TGTGCCAGCTCACCACACAAGGGTCCTAATGAAAAACTGTTTTTT. This translates into CASSPHKGPNEKLFF.

The chain uses TRBV19 and TRBJ2-5; 7 positions match TRBD2. The CDR3 contains 15 residues. The germline V gene has CDR1 LNHDA and CDR2 SQIVND (reference sequence). V shed 4 bases and J 2 bases; nucleotides not matched to a gene: 7. The DNA for the CDR3 is TGTGCCAGTAGTAGGACTAGTAGGGGTCAAGAGACCCAGTACTTC. Its protein product is CASSRTSRGQETQYF.

This chain joins TRBV7-9 and TRBJ1-1; 10 nucleotides agree with TRBD1. Germline CDR1 SEHNR, CDR2 FQNEAQ (reference sequence). This CDR3 is built from 13 residues. With 1 base clipped from V and 7 bases from J, the junction kept 0 bases outside the gene matches. For the CDR3, the DNA is TGTGCCAGCAGCTTAGGGACAGGGGGTGAAGCTTTCTTT. Encoded protein: CASSLGTGGEAFF.

The rearrangement uses TRBV5-4 and TRBJ2-2; D is unclear. The V end lost 2 bases, the J end lost 6 bases, and 11 bases lay between the germline ends. This CDR3 contains 14 residues. CDR1 SGHNT and CDR2 YYREEE come from the germline V gene (reference sequence). CDR3 bases: TGTGCCAGCAGCTTCCCTACCCCCCCCGGGGAGCTGTTTTTT. This translates into CASSFPTPPGELFF.

The table lists this clone with a count of one. The chain is built from TRBV5-1 and TRBJ2-1; 8 bases are shared with TRBD1. Germline V CDR1 and CDR2: SGHRS, YFSETQ. V gave up 2 bases and J gave up 7 bases; unmatched junction bases: 8. This CDR3 is 15 amino acids long. The CDR3 region is CASSLSQGARNEQFF. CDR3 DNA: TGCGCCAGCAGCTTAAGTCAGGGGGCGCGGAATGAGCAGTTCTTC.

The J gene is TRBJ2-7, the V gene TRBV18; D perhaps matches TRBD2 (5 bases). The CDR3 extends over 16 amino acids. V lost 2 bases, J lost 7 bases, and 21 bases lay in between. CDR1 KGHSH and CDR2 LQKENI come from the germline V gene. The CDR3 DNA reads TGTGCCAGCTCACCAAGCAGACAAGGAGGTCCGGGGGAGCAGTACTTC. This translates into CASSPSRQGGPGEQYF.

The gene calls are TRBV2 and TRBJ1-4; D perhaps matches TRBD1 (6 bases). The CDR3 loop spans 15 amino acids. The V gene's germline CDR1 is SNHLY and CDR2 FYNNEI. Trimming left V 7 bases short and J 0 bases short, with 12 bases between. The CDR3 loop is CASTGTLATNEKLFF. DNA of the CDR3: TGTGCCAGCACTGGGACACTGGCAACTAATGAAAAACTGTTTTTT.

The sample holds a few counts of this clone. V gene TRBV2 combines with J gene TRBJ1-6, with TRBD1 as a possible D gene (5 bases). In germline, CDR1 is SNHLY, CDR2 FYNNEI. Trimming removed 6 bases at V and 10 bases at J, with 10 bases between. The CDR3 has 12 amino acids. The CDR3 nucleotides read TGTGCCAGCAGGGGGACCGGCTCACCCCTCCACTTT. It specifies CASRGTGSPLHF.

This rearrangement joins TRBV10-3 to TRBJ2-7; D ambiguous. The CDR3 is 13 residues long. V was trimmed by 6 bases and J by 7 bases, leaving 16 bases between them. Germline CDR1 reads ENHRY; CDR2 reads SYGVKD. CDR3 sequence (DNA): TGTGCCATCAGGCCCCCCCTCGGGCGAGAGCAGTACTTC. It codes for CAIRPPLGREQYF.

This rearrangement joins TRBV6-5 to TRBJ2-7; D tentatively reads TRBD1 or TRBD2 (5 bases each). The germline CDR1 and CDR2 sequences are MNHEY and SVGAGI. The CDR3 runs 13 residues. The germline V and J ends were trimmed by 6 bases and 6 bases, with 15 bases remaining between them. Here the CDR3 reads CASRDKGRREQYF. The CDR3 region has the DNA TGTGCCAGCAGAGATAAGGGGAGACGCGAGCAGTACTTC.